The T cell receptor beta chain described here comes from a study of regulatory T cells in long-lasting Graves disease. This clonotype was seen many times. The time point was: newly diagnosed GD, antithyroid drugs for less than 3 months. Isolated PBMC RNA provided the starting material for the TCR library. Germline-derived CDR1 and CDR2 are SGHRS and YFSETQ. Trimming stripped 0 bases from V and 8 bases from J, with 17 bases between. The CDR3 runs 15 residues. Combining iRepertoire HTBI primers with Arm-PCR of CDR3 regions, the authors built TCR beta libraries. Each CDR3 protein is one row after TCRdb ran MiXCR on the multiplex PCR reads. The sample has 400,000 to 500,000 distinct CDR3 sequences, 15% seen once. These data also formed part of another study, on T cells in Graves' hyperthyroidism and ophthalmopathy.

This TCR derives from a woman aged 25-40 years with Graves disease. This chain joins TRBV5-1 and TRBJ1-2; D remains unclear. The sequencing used peripheral blood mononuclear cells (PBMCs), collected at new diagnosis, from a patient treated with antithyroid drugs. CDR3 residues: CASSLGQASSLGYTF. DNA for the CDR3: TGCGCCAGCAGCTTGGGTCAGGCGTCCTCCCTCGGCTACACCTTC.